These 9 T cell receptor beta chains were all obtained from the same sample, sequenced in a study of shared clonotypes between healthy human individuals. Profiled with immunoSEQ multiplex PCR; TCRdb holds only in-frame clones, not every one. The sample shows approximately 980,000 clones, roughly 72% of them seen only once. The specimen was memory CD4+ T cells sorted from blood. Subset here: CD45RA-negative fraction. All receptors come from a man younger than 35 in good health.

CDR3 in DNA: TGCGCCAGCAGCCCAGGGGGGTGGCCTAACAATGAGCAGTTCTTC. Its translation: CASSPGGWPNNEQFF. V usage is TRBV4-1 and J usage is TRBJ2-1; D possibly corresponds to TRBD1 (7 bases). The CDR3 extends over 15 amino acids. Trimming shortened V by 4 bases and J by 5 bases, and 15 bases separated the two germline ends. Germline V CDR1 and CDR2: MGHRA, YSYEKL.

CDR3 sequence (DNA): TGTGCCAGCTCACGCACAAGAAATGAAAAACTGTTTTTT. Protein: CASSRTRNEKLFF. The chain recombines TRBV18 with TRBJ1-4; D gene unclear. The CDR3 is 13 amino acids. Looked up from germline, CDR1 is KGHSH and CDR2 is LQKENI. The V end was cut by 4 bases, the J end by 5 bases, with 8 bases between. The full variable domain, completed using reference TRBV18 and TRBJ1-4, is NAGVMQNPRHLVRRRGQEARLRCSPMKGHSHVYWYRQLPEEGLKFMVYLQKENIIDESGMPKERFSAEFPKEGPSILRIQQVVRGDSAAYFCASSRTRNEKLFFGSGTQLSVL.

The V and J genes are TRBV10-2 and TRBJ2-5, with 7 nucleotides matching TRBD2. The CDR3 is made up of 12 amino acids. Trimming removed 6 bases from V and 5 bases from J; junction bases left unmatched: 3. Per germline, CDR1 WSHSY and CDR2 SAAADI. The CDR3 DNA sequence: TGCGCCAGCAGCGGGGGGACCGAGACCCAGTACTTC. Residues: CASSGGTETQYF.

Written as DNA, the CDR3 is TGCGCCAGCAGCTTTCTAGAAATCACAGATACGCAGTATTTT. It encodes CASSFLEITDTQYF. The chain couples TRBV5-1 to TRBJ2-3, with no clear D. The CDR3 runs 14 residues. Trimming pared 2 bases from V and 2 bases from J, leaving 9 bases between. Germline V gene sequence: CDR1 SGHRS, CDR2 YFSETQ.

This rearrangement joins TRBV28 to TRBJ1-2; 8 bases fit TRBD1. The CDR3 extends over 13 amino acids. The germline V gene has CDR1 MDHEN and CDR2 SYDVKM. Trimming removed 5 bases from V and 9 bases from J; junction bases left unmatched: 8. The CDR3 spells CASSPGQARSYTF. In DNA, the CDR3 is TGTGCCAGCAGTCCGGGACAGGCCCGTAGCTACACCTTC.

The rearrangement links TRBV30 to TRBJ1-2; 9 bases align to TRBD1. The V segment lost 5 bases and the J segment 9 bases; nucleotides outside the gene matches: 1. This CDR3 comprises 10 residues. CDR1 is GTSNPN, CDR2 SVGIG, per germline (reference sequence). This chain's CDR3 is CAWGQGSYTF. The CDR3 bases are TGTGCCTGGGGACAGGGGAGCTACACCTTC.

Notes on this clone: One end of the junction varies from germline; a read error may be responsible. This chain connects TRBV7-7 to TRBJ2-2; D not resolved. This CDR3 region has 13 residues. Germline V CDR1 and CDR2: SSHAT, FNYEAQ (reference sequence). CDR3 loop: CASSLDRSGELFF. As DNA, the CDR3 is TGTGCTAGCAGCTTAGATCGCTCCGGGGAGCTGTTTTTT. The full variable domain, its missing parts supplied by reference TRBV7-7 and TRBJ2-2, is GAGVSQSPRYKVTKRGQDVTLRCDPISSHATLYWYQQALGQGPEFLTYFNYEAQPDKSGLPSDRFSAERPEGSISTLTIQRTEQRDSAMYRCASSLDRSGELFFGEGSRLTVL.

The chain combines TRBV7-3 with TRBJ2-7; D perhaps matches TRBD2 (5 bases). The CDR3 is made up of 14 amino acids. The germline V and J ends were trimmed by 3 bases and 3 bases, with 12 bases remaining between them. Germline V gene lookup returns CDR1 SGHTA and CDR2 FQGTGA. The CDR3 DNA is TGTGCCAGCAGCTTTTCTCGGGATCACTACGAGCAGTACTTC. Protein product: CASSFSRDHYEQYF. The entire variable domain, with the rest obtained from reference TRBV7-3 and TRBJ2-7, is as follows: GAGVSQTPSNKVTEKGKYVELRCDPISGHTALYWYRQSLGQGPEFLIYFQGTGAADDSGLPNDRFFAVRPEGSVSTLKIQRTERGDSAVYLCASSFSRDHYEQYFGPGTRLTVT.

The J gene is TRBJ1-2, the V gene TRBV28; 9 positions agree with TRBD1. The V gene end was trimmed by 5 bases and the J gene end by 4 bases; junction bases not matched to a gene: 8. Germline V gene data show CDR1 as MDHEN and CDR2 as SYDVKM. This CDR3 is built from 15 residues. CDR3: CASSPTGTGIYGYTF. For the CDR3, the DNA is TGTGCCAGCAGTCCGACCGGGACAGGGATCTATGGCTACACCTTC.